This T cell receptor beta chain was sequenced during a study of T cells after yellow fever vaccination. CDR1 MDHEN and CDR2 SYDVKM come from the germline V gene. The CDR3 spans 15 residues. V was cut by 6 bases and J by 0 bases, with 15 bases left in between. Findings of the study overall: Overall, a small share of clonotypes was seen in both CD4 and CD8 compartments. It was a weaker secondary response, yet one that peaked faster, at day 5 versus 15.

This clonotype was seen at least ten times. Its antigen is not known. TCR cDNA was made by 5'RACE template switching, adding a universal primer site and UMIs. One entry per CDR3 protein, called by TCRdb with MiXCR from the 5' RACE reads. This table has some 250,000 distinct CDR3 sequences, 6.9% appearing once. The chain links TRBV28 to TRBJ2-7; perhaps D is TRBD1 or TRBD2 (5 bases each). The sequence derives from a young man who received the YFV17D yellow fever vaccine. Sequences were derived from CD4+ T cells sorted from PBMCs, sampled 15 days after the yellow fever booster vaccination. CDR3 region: CASSQGPLSSYEQYF. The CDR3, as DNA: TGTGCCAGCAGCCAGGGACCATTGAGCTCCTACGAGCAGTACTTC.